The source of this T cell receptor beta chain is a study of blood T cell repertoires in COVID-19. Study in general: Material from acute and convalescent COVID-19 was sourced from the United States, Italy and Spain. Sources were T cells, B-cell-depleted T cells, or PBMCs; the material itself was cDNA or gDNA.

This CDR3 contains 13 residues. V lost 6 bases to trimming and J lost 4 bases; unmatched junction nucleotides: 4. Germline V gives CDR1 MNHNY, CDR2 SVGAGI (reference sequence). This table comes from immunoSEQ multiplex PCR, and its TCRdb copy is limited to in-frame clones, with some not included. The sample lists 50,000 or so clones, 90% occurring once. This clonotype was obtained from a man aged 55 to 69 with active COVID-19. The rearrangement joins TRBV6-6 to TRBJ2-3; TRBD2 aligns across 7 bases. Sequenced: peripheral blood. This CDR3 reads CASRTGGADTQYF. The CDR3 DNA reads TGTGCCAGCAGGACGGGGGGAGCAGATACGCAGTATTTT.